This T cell receptor beta chain was found in a study of T cells in Graves' hyperthyroidism and ophthalmopathy. General observations from the study: Appearing also in blood were most of the thyroid clonotypes expanded above 0.001.

Researchers amplified the TCR beta CDR3 regions from RNA transcripts. During a first-round RT-PCR of the TCR CDR3, the HTBI primer set was used. TCRdb re-called the multiplex PCR reads through MiXCR, storing one row per CDR3 protein. The sample has around 380,000 distinct CDR3 sequences, approximately 13% seen once. This clonotype appeared many times. As yet, its antigen is unknown. The sequenced sample consisted of blood. This clonotype originated in a man aged 25-45 years with Graves' hyperthyroidism that later progressed to Graves' ophthalmopathy.

The CDR3 DNA reads as TGTGCCTGGAGCGATACTACTAGCGGGGGAGACTACAATGAGCAGTTCTTC. This sequence encodes CAWSDTTSGGDYNEQFF. The chain has TRBV30 and TRBJ2-1; 11 positions agree with TRBD2. CDR3 length: 17 amino acids. V gave up 3 bases and J gave up 3 bases; unmatched junction bases: 10. Germline lookup yields CDR1 GTSNPN and CDR2 SVGIG (reference sequence).